A selection of T cell receptor beta chains follows, all from one sample in a study of cytomegalovirus exposure and HLA in healthy donors. Libraries were prepared by immunoSEQ multiplex PCR; TCRdb keeps only in-frame clonotypes and omits some of them. The sample yields approximately 160,000 clones, over 80% seen once. Sequenced input: PBMCs. The receptors derive from a human donor in good health. Both conserved end residues are part of each CDR3.

v_gene	j_gene	CDR3aa
TRBV2	TRBJ1-4	CASRGGLAAHEKLFF
TRBV2	TRBJ2-7	CASRETSGTAYEQYF
TRBV7-9	TRBJ1-1	CASRQYSNTEAFF
TRBV5-5	TRBJ1-6	CASSLGGGAADRSPLHF
TRBV11-3	TRBJ2-5	CASSYSGTVGGETQYF
TRBV5-8	TRBJ2-3	CASSRTGLLDTQYF
TRBV7-6	TRBJ2-2	CASSPGALAGELFF
TRBV7-2	TRBJ1-6	CASSPGQGANSPLHF
TRBV29-1	TRBJ1-4	CSVAPGGTTNEKLFF
TRBV5-4	TRBJ1-2	CASSPETGTNYGYTF
TRBV7-9	TRBJ2-1	CASSLVASGPSDEQFF
TRBV11-3	TRBJ1-6	CASSLDGNSPLHF
TRBV7-2	TRBJ2-3	CASSVAGGGGDTQYF
TRBV4-1	TRBJ2-1	CASSPTGQGSYEQFF
TRBV1	TRBJ2-3	CTSSQELAGRGSTRDTQYF
TRBV2	TRBJ2-7	CASRRTGKVEQYF
TRBV20-1	TRBJ2-4	CSASRDIQYF
TRBV4-2	TRBJ2-3	CASSQDSGGGDTQYF
TRBV5-6	TRBJ2-5	CASSYPLAGRGETQYF
TRBV28	TRBJ1-2	CASSLQRGNYGYTF
TRBV29-1	TRBJ2-7	CSVGQGASYEQYF
TRBV6-4	TRBJ2-3	CASSALAGNTDTQYF
TRBV15	TRBJ2-7	CATSRDPGYEQYF
TRBV7-8	TRBJ2-7	CASSLTGGAIYEQYF
TRBV4-1	TRBJ2-2	CASSQDMGPSTGELFF
TRBV28	TRBJ2-2	CASSKTAGVGTGELFF
TRBV9	TRBJ2-3	CASSVDTGGFTDTQYF
TRBV10-2	TRBJ2-1	CASSEKQRGDNEQFF
TRBV29-1	TRBJ1-1	CSVQNRTGVNTEAFF
TRBV25-1	TRBJ2-7	CASVRGEGYEQYF
TRBV7-2	TRBJ2-7	CASSLVSGNYEQYF
TRBV23-1	TRBJ1-1	CASSQSESGVTEAFF